Ten or more counts support the clone carrying this TCR beta chain. Its antigen is not known. Study results and caveats: Tumor-infiltrating Treg TCR alpha and beta sequences overlapped most with tumor naive CD4+ T cells, then blood naive. The TCR gene usage of tumor memory CD4+ T cells clustered together with blood and lymph node memory CD4+ cells and with lymph node naive CD4+ cells. The larger cohort examined one V-J beta rearrangement, not whole repertoires.

Via MiXCR, TCRdb re-called the 5' RACE reads, giving one row per CDR3 protein. The table shows 50,000 to 80,000 distinct CDR3 sequences, with 22% occurring only once. The CDR3 has 14 amino acids. Germline values: CDR1 MDHEN, CDR2 SYDVKM. Trimming left V 3 bases short and J 1 base short, with 9 bases between. Sequencing input: memory CD4+ T cells sorted from a lymph node. Subset given: memory CD4+ T cells, CD4+CD45RO+CD25-. This clonotype was obtained from a female donor with breast cancer. The chain combines TRBV28 with TRBJ1-1; possible D gene TRBD1, 5 bases. The CDR3 loop reads CASSLYRTNTEAFF. CDR3 nucleotide sequence: TGTGCCAGCAGTTTGTACAGGACGAACACTGAAGCTTTCTTT. Combining the CDR3 with reference TRBV28 and TRBJ1-1 gives the whole variable domain DVKVTQSSRYLVKRTGEKVFLECVQDMDHENMFWYRQDPGLGLRLIYFSYDVKMKEKGDIPEGYSVSREKKERFSLILESASTNQTSMYLCASSLYRTNTEAFFGQGTRLTVV.